This entry lists 22 T cell receptor beta chains sequenced from one sample in a study of OX40 agonist ivuxolimab in advanced cancers. The data were produced by immunoSEQ multiplex PCR, yet TCRdb's version contains in-frame clones alone and is incomplete. The profile shows 50,000 to 65,000 clones, about four fifths of them singletons. The source was CD4+ or CD8+ T cells sorted from blood, collected in a trial of the OX40 agonist ivuxolimab. These receptors came from an adult with an advanced solid tumor such as melanoma, head and neck, liver or kidney cancer.

The chain joins TRBV5-6 to TRBJ1-2; possibly TRBD1 for D (5 bases). The CDR3 spans 14 residues. Deletions cut 3 bases from V and 6 bases from J, with 15 bases between. Germline V CDR1 and CDR2: SGHDT, YYEEEE. The CDR3 DNA sequence: TGTGCCAGCAGCTGGCCGGGATTGGGGGATGGCTACACCTTC. It yields the protein CASSWPGLGDGYTF.

In this sample, this clone turned up a few times. CDR3 sequence reads: CASSVEGRSPLHF. DNA for the CDR3: TGTGCCAGCAGTGTGGAGGGACGATCACCCCTCCACTTT. This chain uses TRBV2 with TRBJ1-6; possible D gene TRBD1, 5 bases. The CDR3 has 13 residues. Per germline, CDR1 SNHLY and CDR2 FYNNEI. V lost 4 bases and J 10 bases, leaving 11 bases between the germline ends.

The chain joins TRBV14 to TRBJ2-1; 11 bases are shared with TRBD2. CDR3 length: 17 amino acids. The J segment lost 8 bases and the V segment lost 0 bases, leaving 9 bases of the junction unmatched. Germline assignment: CDR1 SGHDN and CDR2 FVKESK. CDR3 sequence (DNA): TGTGCCAGCAGCCAAGACCCTGGGCTAGCGGGAGGACATGAGCAGTTCTTC. Translating it yields CASSQDPGLAGGHEQFF.

The chain couples TRBV4-2 to TRBJ2-2; 11 nucleotides match TRBD2. The germline V gene encodes CDR1 LGHNA and CDR2 YNFKEQ. V lost 2 bases and J lost 4; bases outside the gene matches: 6. The CDR3 contains 17 residues. CDR3 bases: TGTGCCAGCAGCCAAACCGGGACTAGCGGATCCACCGGGGAGCTGTTTTTT. Translation gives CASSQTGTSGSTGELFF.

V gene TRBV7-9 combines with J gene TRBJ2-6; D is unclear. V was trimmed by 3 bases and J by 2 bases, leaving 11 bases between them. CDR3 length: 16 residues. The germline V gene encodes CDR1 SEHNR and CDR2 FQNEAQ (reference sequence). This chain's CDR3 is CASSFRNKPGANVLTF. DNA of the CDR3: TGTGCCAGCAGCTTCAGAAATAAACCTGGGGCCAACGTCCTGACTTTC.

The rearrangement links TRBV15 to TRBJ1-2; 9 nucleotides match TRBD1. The ends lost 0 bases at V and 5 bases at J; junction bases unmatched: 7. This CDR3 spans 16 amino acids. Germline lookup yields CDR1 LNHNV and CDR2 YYDKDF (reference sequence). CDR3 residues: CATSRDSGTGRYGYTF. CDR3 in DNA: TGTGCCACCAGCAGAGATTCCGGGACAGGGCGGTATGGCTACACCTTC.

This chain connects TRBV6-6 to TRBJ1-3; no clear D gene. The germline V and J ends were trimmed by 7 bases and 3 bases, with 10 bases remaining between them. Germline CDR1 is MNHNY and CDR2 is SVGAGI (reference sequence). This CDR3 has 13 amino acids. The CDR3 region is CASIKGVGNTIYF. In DNA form, the CDR3 reads TGTGCCAGCATAAAGGGAGTTGGAAACACCATATATTTT.

V is TRBV7-9 and J is TRBJ1-4; the match to TRBD1 covers 9 bases. V lost 5 bases and J lost 8; bases outside the gene matches: 9. CDR1 is SEHNR, CDR2 FQNEAQ, per germline (reference sequence). The CDR3 length is 15 residues. CDR3 amino acids: CASSLAGTGKEKLFF. The CDR3 nucleotides are TGTGCCAGCAGCCTGGCCGGGACAGGGAAAGAAAAACTGTTTTTT.

V usage is TRBV6-5 and J usage is TRBJ1-2; D might be TRBD1 (5 bases). The V end lost 0 bases, the J end lost 8 bases, and 13 bases lay between the germline ends. The CDR3 has 14 amino acids. The V gene's germline CDR1 is MNHEY and CDR2 SVGAGI. The CDR3 DNA is TGTGCCAGCAGTTACTCACGGGGGACGGGCGGCTACACCTTC. Translated, it gives CASSYSRGTGGYTF.

This clone was recorded once. The chain carries TRBV7-2 and TRBJ2-2; 9 bases map to TRBD2. J lost 4 bases, V lost 2 bases, and 2 bases had no gene match. Germline assignment: CDR1 SGHTA and CDR2 FQGNSA. The CDR3 totals 15 residues. DNA of the CDR3: TGTGCCAGCAGCTTAATGACTAGCGGCACCGGGGAGCTGTTTTTT. This translates into CASSLMTSGTGELFF.

V and J are TRBV29-1 and TRBJ2-3, with 10 positions matching TRBD2. V shed 6 bases, J shed 4 bases, and the junction held 4 bases outside the gene matches. The CDR3 contains 13 residues. Looked up from germline, CDR1 is SQVTM and CDR2 is ANQGSEA. In DNA form, the CDR3 reads TGCAGCGTGACCGGGACTAGCGCAGATACGCAGTATTTT. Translation gives CSVTGTSADTQYF.

V and J are TRBV7-9 and TRBJ1-1, with TRBD1 matching 10 bases. V lost 4 bases and J lost 2; bases outside the gene matches: 13. The CDR3 totals 18 residues. Germline CDR1 and CDR2: SEHNR and FQNEAQ (reference sequence). CDR3: CASSSSGGQGTYNTEAFF. CDR3 sequence (DNA): TGTGCCAGCAGCTCATCCGGGGGACAGGGGACCTATAACACTGAAGCTTTCTTT.

This clone was recorded a few times. This chain connects TRBV5-1 to TRBJ2-3; no firm D call. Germline V gene data show CDR1 as SGHRS and CDR2 as YFSETQ. The CDR3 runs to 15 residues. The germline V and J ends were trimmed by 3 bases and 2 bases, with 13 bases remaining between them. CDR3 loop: CASSWSIGDTDTQYF. Written as DNA, the CDR3 is TGCGCCAGCAGCTGGAGTATCGGCGACACAGATACGCAGTATTTT. The full variable domain, completed using reference TRBV5-1 and TRBJ2-3, is KAGVTQTPRYLIKTRGQQVTLSCSPISGHRSVSWYQQTPGQGLQFLFEYFSETQRNKGNFPGRFSGRQFSNSRSEMNVSTLELGDSALYLCASSWSIGDTDTQYFGPGTRLTVL.

The chain uses TRBV7-6 and TRBJ1-5; D gene ambiguous. CDR3 length: 12 residues. Trimming cost V 4 bases and J 3 bases, with 4 bases left between them. Per the germline V gene, CDR1 is SGHVS and CDR2 is FNYEAQ. The CDR3 spells CASSSPNQPQHF. Written as DNA, the CDR3 is TGTGCCAGCAGCTCCCCCAATCAGCCCCAGCATTTT.

The rearrangement uses TRBV6-5 and TRBJ2-1; D is unresolved. Trimming took off 5 bases at V and 2 bases at J, with 7 bases between the two ends. The CDR3 consists of 13 residues. CDR1 is MNHEY and CDR2 is SVGAGI in the germline V gene. CDR3 coding DNA: TGTGCCAGCAGTGACAAAACCTACAATGAGCAGTTCTTC. Protein product: CASSDKTYNEQFF.

With respect to this clone: The sample holds other DNA sequences that translate to the same CDR3. CDR3 bases: TGCAGTGCCCTAGGAGGAGAGACCCAGTACTTC. The encoded protein is CSALGGETQYF. The V gene is TRBV20-1, the J gene TRBJ2-5; the D gene is possibly TRBD2 (5 bases). Germline-derived CDR1 and CDR2 are DFQATT and SNEGSKA (reference sequence). The CDR3 is 11 residues long. With 6 bases removed from V and 4 bases from J, the gap between germline ends came to 9 bases.

The rearrangement joins TRBV10-1 to TRBJ2-2, with TRBD1 as a possible D gene (5 bases). The germline V gene has CDR1 WNHNN and CDR2 SYGVQD (reference sequence). V was trimmed by 4 bases and J by 3 bases, leaving 12 bases between them. This CDR3 has 15 residues. DNA for the CDR3: TGCGCCAGCAGTGGGGGTGACAGAGACACCGGGGAGCTGTTTTTT. This translates into CASSGGDRDTGELFF.

V usage is TRBV7-3 and J usage is TRBJ2-5, with TRBD2 identical over 10 bases. The germline gives CDR1 SGHTA, CDR2 FQGTGA. CDR3 length: 14 residues. Unmatched junction bases numbered 5, after V lost 4 bases and J lost 6 bases. CDR3 protein: CASSSGTSAKTQYF. CDR3 DNA: TGTGCCAGCAGCTCAGGGACTAGCGCAAAGACCCAGTACTTC.

This clone has only a few counts. J is TRBJ1-1 and V is TRBV2; no reliable D call. The V end lost 7 bases, the J end lost 1 base, and 13 bases lay between the germline ends. Germline V gene sequence: CDR1 SNHLY, CDR2 FYNNEI. This CDR3 comprises 14 residues. The chain's CDR3 is CASTDKAPNTEAFF. The CDR3, as DNA: TGTGCCAGCACCGATAAGGCCCCGAACACTGAAGCTTTCTTT.

The rearrangement uses TRBV18 and TRBJ1-1; TRBD1 might be the D (5 bases). Germline lookup yields CDR1 KGHSH and CDR2 LQKENI. V was cut by 0 bases and J by 2 bases, with 10 bases left in between. The CDR3 extends over 15 amino acids. The chain's CDR3 is CASSPPWGSNTEAFF. As DNA, the CDR3 is TGTGCCAGCTCACCACCGTGGGGGAGTAACACTGAAGCTTTCTTT.

This chain links TRBV6-6 with TRBJ1-1; no clear D. This CDR3 has 12 amino acids. With 5 bases removed from V and 4 bases from J, the gap between germline ends came to 8 bases. Per the germline V gene, CDR1 is MNHNY and CDR2 is SVGAGI (reference sequence). The CDR3 region has the DNA TGTGCCAGCAGTCACATGAGCACTGAAGCTTTCTTT. Residues: CASSHMSTEAFF.

The chain uses TRBV18 and TRBJ2-1; D unclear. The germline V gene has CDR1 KGHSH and CDR2 LQKENI. The V end was cut by 0 bases, the J end by 5 bases, with 11 bases between. The CDR3 runs to 15 residues. This CDR3 is CASSPPALSHNEQFF. Here the CDR3 DNA reads TGTGCCAGCTCACCACCGGCCCTGAGCCACAATGAGCAGTTCTTC.